The following is a TCR beta chain sequence with its context. The antigen remains undetermined. It was by 5' RACE with UMI labels that the TRB cDNA libraries were prepared. TCRdb derives one entry per CDR3 protein from the 5' RACE reads, leaving out DNA. This table holds around 140,000 distinct CDR3 sequences. The data derive from a study of CXCR3-negative and CXCR3-positive naive CD8 T cells. Definition of naive CD8+ T cells rested on a CD45RO-CCR7+CD27+CD95- profile. Germline values: CDR1 SEHNR, CDR2 FQNEAQ (reference sequence). This CDR3 region has 15 residues. Study-level results: For memory CD8+ cells diversity was much lower, but both naive subsets had comparably high diversity. Naive CXCR3-positive and CXCR3-negative cells shared TRBV-TRBJ usage; memory cells diverged.

This chain connects TRBV7-9 to TRBJ2-7; the D call from TCRdb, TRBD2, cannot be confirmed without DNA. Sequencing used naive CXCR3- CD8+ T cells from blood. The subset is: CD45RO-CCR7+CD27+CD95- naive CD8+ T cells lacking CXCR3 (TNR3-). The TCR comes from a human donor in good health. Some clones in this sample may be carry-over from other donors' samples. The CDR3 here is CASSSTGTSIYEQYF. The whole variable domain, remainder taken from reference TRBV7-9 and TRBJ2-7, is DTGVSQNPRHKITKRGQNVTFRCDPISEHNRLYWYRQTLGQGPEFLTYFQNEAQLEKSRLLSDRFSAERPKGSFSTLEIQRTEQGDSAMYLCASSSTGTSIYEQYFGPGTRLTVT.